Given below is one T cell receptor (beta chain) in context. What it binds is not known. Looked up from germline, CDR1 is SGHAT and CDR2 is FQNNGV. V gave up 7 bases and J gave up 4 bases, with 8 bases separating them. This CDR3 spans 12 amino acids. This sample is part of a study of cytomegalovirus exposure and HLA in healthy donors. Study findings and constraints: The number of N-insertions in an Asian-associated ancestry cluster was reportedly below the roughly 670-donor mean in a later analysis.

The PCR contained 60 Vbeta and 13 Jbeta primers. Only in-frame clones appear in the TCRdb table, and some are missing; sequencing was by immunoSEQ multiplex PCR. The sample yields 95,000 to 150,000 clones, roughly 70% seen once. The source material was PBMCs. This clonotype originated in a man between 35 and 55 years old in good health and CMV-seropositive. V and J are TRBV11-2 and TRBJ1-3; no firm D call. The CDR3 is CASNPEGNTIYF. As DNA, the CDR3 is TGTGCCAGCAACCCGGAGGGAAACACCATATATTTT.